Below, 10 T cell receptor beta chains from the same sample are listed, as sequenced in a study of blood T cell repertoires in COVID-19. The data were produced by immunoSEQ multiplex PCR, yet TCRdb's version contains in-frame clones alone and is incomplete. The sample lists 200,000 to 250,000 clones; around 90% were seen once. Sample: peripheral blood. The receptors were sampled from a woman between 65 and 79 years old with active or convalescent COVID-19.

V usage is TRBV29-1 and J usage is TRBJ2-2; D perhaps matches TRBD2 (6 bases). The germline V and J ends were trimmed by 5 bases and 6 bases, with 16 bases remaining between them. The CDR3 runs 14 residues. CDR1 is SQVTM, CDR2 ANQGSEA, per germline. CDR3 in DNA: TGCAGCGTTCGCGAGACTAGGCATTCCGGGGAGCTGTTTTTT. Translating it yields CSVRETRHSGELFF.

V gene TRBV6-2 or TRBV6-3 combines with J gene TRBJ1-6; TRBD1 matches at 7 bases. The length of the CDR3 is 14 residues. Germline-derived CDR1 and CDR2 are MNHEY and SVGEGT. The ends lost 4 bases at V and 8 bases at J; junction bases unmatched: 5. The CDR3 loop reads CASSSTGVDSPLHF. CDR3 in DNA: TGTGCCAGCAGTTCTACAGGGGTTGATTCACCCCTCCACTTT.

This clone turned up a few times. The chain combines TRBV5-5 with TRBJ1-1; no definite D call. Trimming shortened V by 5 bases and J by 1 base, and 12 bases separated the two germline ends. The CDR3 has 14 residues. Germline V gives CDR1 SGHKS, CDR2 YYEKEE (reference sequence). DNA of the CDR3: TGTGCCAGCAGACGCGGCCAGTCGAACACTGAAGCTTTCTTT. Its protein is CASRRGQSNTEAFF.

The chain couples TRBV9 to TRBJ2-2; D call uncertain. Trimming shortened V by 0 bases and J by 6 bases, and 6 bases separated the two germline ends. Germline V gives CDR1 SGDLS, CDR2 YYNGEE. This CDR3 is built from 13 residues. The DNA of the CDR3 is TGTGCCAGCAGCGTAGATCCCTCCGGGGAGCTGTTTTTT. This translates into CASSVDPSGELFF.

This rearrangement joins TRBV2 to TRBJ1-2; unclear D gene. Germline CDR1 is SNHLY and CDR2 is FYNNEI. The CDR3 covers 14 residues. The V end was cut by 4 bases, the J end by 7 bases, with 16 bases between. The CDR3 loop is CASSAGSQKSGYTF. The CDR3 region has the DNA TGTGCCAGCAGTGCCGGGAGCCAGAAAAGTGGCTACACCTTC.

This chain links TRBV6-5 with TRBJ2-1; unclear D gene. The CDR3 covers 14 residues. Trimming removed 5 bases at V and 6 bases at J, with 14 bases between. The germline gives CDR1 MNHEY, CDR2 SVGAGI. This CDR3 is CASSPLPSGNEQFF. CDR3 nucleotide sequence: TGTGCCAGCAGTCCCTTACCCTCCGGCAATGAGCAGTTCTTC.

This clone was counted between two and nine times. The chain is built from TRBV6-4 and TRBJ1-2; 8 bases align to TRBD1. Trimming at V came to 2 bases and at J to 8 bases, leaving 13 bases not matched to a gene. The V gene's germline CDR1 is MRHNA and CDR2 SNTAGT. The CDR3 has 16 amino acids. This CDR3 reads CASSDRSGTGRRGYTF. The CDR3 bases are TGTGCCAGCAGTGACCGATCGGGGACAGGCCGGAGGGGCTACACCTTC.

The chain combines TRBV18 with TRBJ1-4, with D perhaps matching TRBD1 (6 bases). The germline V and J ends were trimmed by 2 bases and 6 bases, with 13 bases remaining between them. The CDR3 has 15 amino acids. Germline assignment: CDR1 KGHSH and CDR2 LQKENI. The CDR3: CASSPIRGNDEKLFF. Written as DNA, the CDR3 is TGTGCCAGCTCACCAATAAGGGGGAACGATGAAAAACTGTTTTTT.

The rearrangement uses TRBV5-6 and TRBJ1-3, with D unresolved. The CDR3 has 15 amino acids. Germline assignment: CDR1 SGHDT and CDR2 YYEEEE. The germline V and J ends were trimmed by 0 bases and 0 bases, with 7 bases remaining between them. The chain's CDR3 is CASSLVPRSGNTIYF. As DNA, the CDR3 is TGTGCCAGCAGCTTGGTTCCCCGCTCTGGAAACACCATATATTTT.

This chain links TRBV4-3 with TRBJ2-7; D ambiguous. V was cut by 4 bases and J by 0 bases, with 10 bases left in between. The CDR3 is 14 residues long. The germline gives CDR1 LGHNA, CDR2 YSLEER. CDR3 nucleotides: TGCGCCAGCAGCCCTGTTCGGAGCTCCTACGAGCAGTACTTC. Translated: CASSPVRSSYEQYF.